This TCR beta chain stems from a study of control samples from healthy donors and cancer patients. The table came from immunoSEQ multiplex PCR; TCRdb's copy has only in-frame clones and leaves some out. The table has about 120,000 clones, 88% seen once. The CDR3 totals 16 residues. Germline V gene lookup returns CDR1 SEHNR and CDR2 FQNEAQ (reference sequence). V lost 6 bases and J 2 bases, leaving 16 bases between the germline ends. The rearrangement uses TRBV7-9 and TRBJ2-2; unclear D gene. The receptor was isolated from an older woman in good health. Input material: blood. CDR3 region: CASRPRQSTNTGELFF. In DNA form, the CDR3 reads TGTGCCAGCAGACCACGGCAGTCAACAAACACCGGGGAGCTGTTTTTT.